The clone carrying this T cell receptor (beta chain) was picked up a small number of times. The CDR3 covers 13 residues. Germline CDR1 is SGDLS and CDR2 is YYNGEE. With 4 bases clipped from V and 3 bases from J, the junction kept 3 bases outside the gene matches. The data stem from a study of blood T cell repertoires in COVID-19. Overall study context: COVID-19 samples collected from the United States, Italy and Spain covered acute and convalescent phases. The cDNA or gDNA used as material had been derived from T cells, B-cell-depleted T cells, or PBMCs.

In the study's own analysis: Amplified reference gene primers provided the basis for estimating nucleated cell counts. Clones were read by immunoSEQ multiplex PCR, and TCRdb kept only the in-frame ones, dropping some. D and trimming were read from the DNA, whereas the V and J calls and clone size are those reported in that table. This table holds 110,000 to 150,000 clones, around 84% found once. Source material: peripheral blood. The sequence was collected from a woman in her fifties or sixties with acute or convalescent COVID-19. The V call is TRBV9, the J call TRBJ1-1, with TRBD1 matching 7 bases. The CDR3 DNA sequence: TGTGCCAGCAGCCTCACAGGGGACACTGAAGCTTTCTTT. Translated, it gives CASSLTGDTEAFF.